This TCR beta chain emerged from a study of cytomegalovirus exposure and HLA in healthy donors. 60 Vbeta and 13 Jbeta primers were used in PCR. The protocol was immunoSEQ multiplex PCR, while the TCRdb copy is restricted to in-frame clones and leaves out a portion. The table lists about 200,000 clones, 12% of them singletons. Whole-study results and caveats: The study designated 150 or so TCR beta chains cytomegalovirus-associated.

Notes on this clone: The antigen is unknown.

V was cut by 0 bases and J by 5 bases, with 11 bases left in between. CDR1 is SGHTA and CDR2 is FQGNSA in the germline V gene. The CDR3 is made up of 14 amino acids. The TCR sequence derives from a man between 45 and 60 years old in good health and CMV-seropositive. Sequenced input: PBMCs. The J gene is TRBJ2-7, the V gene TRBV7-2, with D possibly matching TRBD2 (5 bases). CDR3 sequence reads: CASSLARAPNEQYF. In nucleotides, the CDR3 is TGTGCCAGCAGCTTAGCGAGGGCGCCCAACGAGCAGTACTTC.